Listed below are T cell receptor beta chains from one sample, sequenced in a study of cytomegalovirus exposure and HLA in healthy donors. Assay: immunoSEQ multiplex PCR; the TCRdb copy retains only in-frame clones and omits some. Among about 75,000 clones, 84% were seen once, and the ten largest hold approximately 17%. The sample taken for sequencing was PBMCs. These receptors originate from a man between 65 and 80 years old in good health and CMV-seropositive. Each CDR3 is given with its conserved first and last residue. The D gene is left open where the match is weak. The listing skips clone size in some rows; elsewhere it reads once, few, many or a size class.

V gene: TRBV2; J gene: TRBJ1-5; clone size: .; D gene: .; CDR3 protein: CASSSDSPNQPQHF; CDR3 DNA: TGTGCCAGCAGTTCGGACAGTCCCAATCAGCCCCAGCATTTT
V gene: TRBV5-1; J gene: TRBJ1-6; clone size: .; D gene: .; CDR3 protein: CASSPDGGGSSPLHF; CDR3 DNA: TGCGCCAGCAGCCCCGACGGCGGGGGCAGTTCACCCCTCCACTTT
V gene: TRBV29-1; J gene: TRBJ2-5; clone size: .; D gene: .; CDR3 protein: CSVEVTGLPTQYF; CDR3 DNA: TGCAGCGTTGAAGTTACCGGACTACCGACCCAGTACTTC
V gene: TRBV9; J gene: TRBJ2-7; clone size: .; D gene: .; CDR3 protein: CASSVGLAHEQYF; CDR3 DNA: TGTGCCAGCAGCGTAGGGCTAGCCCACGAGCAGTACTTC
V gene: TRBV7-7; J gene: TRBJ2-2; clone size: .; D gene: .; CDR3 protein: CASSPVSWAEGGELFF; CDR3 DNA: TGTGCCAGCAGCCCAGTCAGTTGGGCTGAGGGCGGGGAGCTGTTTTTT
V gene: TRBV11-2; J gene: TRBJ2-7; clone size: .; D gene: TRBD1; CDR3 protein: CASSQDRTLPRHDF; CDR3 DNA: TGTGCCAGCAGCCAGGACAGGACCCTACCAAGGCACGACTTC
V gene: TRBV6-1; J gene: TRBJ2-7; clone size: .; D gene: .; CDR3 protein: CASSLPQGTYEQYF; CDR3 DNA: TGTGCCAGCAGCCTACCACAGGGTACCTACGAGCAGTACTTC
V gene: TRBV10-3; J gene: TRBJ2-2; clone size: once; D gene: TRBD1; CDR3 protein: CAISDPQGARTGELFF; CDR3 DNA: TGTGCCATCAGTGACCCACAGGGGGCGCGGACCGGGGAGCTGTTTTTT
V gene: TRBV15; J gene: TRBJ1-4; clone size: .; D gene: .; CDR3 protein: CATTNKGNEKLFF; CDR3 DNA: TGTGCCACCACAAACAAGGGGAATGAAAAACTGTTTTTT
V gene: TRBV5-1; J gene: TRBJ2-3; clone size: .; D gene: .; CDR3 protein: CASSLSRVGTDTQYF; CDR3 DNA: TGCGCCAGCAGCTTGAGCAGGGTTGGCACAGATACGCAGTATTTT
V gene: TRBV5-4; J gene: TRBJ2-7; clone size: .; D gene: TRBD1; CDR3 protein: CASSLGTGVSNEQYF; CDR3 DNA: TGTGCCAGCAGCTTGGGAACAGGGGTAAGCAACGAGCAGTACTTC
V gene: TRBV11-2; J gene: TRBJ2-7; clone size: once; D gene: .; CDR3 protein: CASSLDPGSYEQYF; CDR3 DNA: TGTGCCAGCAGCTTAGATCCGGGTTCCTACGAGCAGTACTTC
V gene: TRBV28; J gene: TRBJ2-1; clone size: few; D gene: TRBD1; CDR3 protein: CASSLAQGSYNEQFF; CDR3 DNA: TGTGCCAGCAGTTTAGCACAGGGGAGCTACAATGAGCAGTTCTTC
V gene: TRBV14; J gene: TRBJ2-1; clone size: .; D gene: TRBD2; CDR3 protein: CASSQLAVNYNEQFF; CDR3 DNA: TGTGCCAGCAGCCAACTAGCGGTAAACTACAATGAGCAGTTCTTC
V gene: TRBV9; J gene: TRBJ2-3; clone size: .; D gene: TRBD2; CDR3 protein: CASSVAGLAVGFDTQYF; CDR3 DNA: TGTGCCAGCAGCGTAGCCGGACTAGCGGTCGGGTTCGATACGCAGTATTTT